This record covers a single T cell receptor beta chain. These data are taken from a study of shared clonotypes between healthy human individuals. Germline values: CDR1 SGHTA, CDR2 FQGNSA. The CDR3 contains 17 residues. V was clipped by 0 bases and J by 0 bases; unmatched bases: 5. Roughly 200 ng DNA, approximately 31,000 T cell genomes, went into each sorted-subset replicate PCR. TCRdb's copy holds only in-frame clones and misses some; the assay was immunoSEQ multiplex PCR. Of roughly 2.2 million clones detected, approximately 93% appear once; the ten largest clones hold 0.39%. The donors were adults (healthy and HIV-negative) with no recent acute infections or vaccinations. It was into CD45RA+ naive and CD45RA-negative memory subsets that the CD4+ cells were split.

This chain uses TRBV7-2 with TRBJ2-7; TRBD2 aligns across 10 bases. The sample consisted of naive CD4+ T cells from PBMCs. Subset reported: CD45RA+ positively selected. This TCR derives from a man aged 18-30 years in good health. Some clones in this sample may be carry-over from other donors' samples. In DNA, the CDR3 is TGTGCCAGCAGCTTAGCGACTAGCGGGTCCCTCTCCTACGAGCAGTACTTC. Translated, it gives CASSLATSGSLSYEQYF.